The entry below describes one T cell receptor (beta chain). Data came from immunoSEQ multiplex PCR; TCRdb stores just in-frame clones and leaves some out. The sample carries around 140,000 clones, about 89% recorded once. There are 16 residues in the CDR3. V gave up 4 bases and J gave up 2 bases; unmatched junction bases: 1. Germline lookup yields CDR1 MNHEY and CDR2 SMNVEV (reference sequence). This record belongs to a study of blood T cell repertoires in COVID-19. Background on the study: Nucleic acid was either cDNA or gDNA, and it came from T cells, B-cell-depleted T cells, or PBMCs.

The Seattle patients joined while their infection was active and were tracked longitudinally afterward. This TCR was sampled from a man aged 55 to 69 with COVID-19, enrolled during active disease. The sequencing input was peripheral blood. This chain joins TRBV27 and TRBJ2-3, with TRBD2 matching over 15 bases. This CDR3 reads CASSWTSGGATDTQYF. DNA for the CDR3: TGTGCCAGCAGTTGGACTAGCGGGGGGGCCACAGATACGCAGTATTTT.